This TCR beta chain was identified during a study of cytomegalovirus exposure and HLA in healthy donors. Turning to the study itself: Of several hundred genotyped donors, roughly 80% grouped in the Caucasian-associated ancestry cluster.

Study-level findings and limits: Presence/absence analyses supposed approximately even sequencing depth among donors.

Primers included in the PCR were 60 Vbeta and 13 Jbeta primers. Repertoires were generated with immunoSEQ multiplex PCR, while TCRdb's copy carries only in-frame clones and drops some. The sample carries approximately 90,000 clones, more than 70% recorded once. With respect to this clone: The antigen is unknown.

This clonotype originated in a man aged 25-45 years in good health and CMV-seronegative. The material sequenced was PBMCs.

The CDR3 loop is CASSIRDRGAEAFF. CDR3 DNA: TGTGCCAGCTCAATCCGGGACAGGGGTGCTGAAGCTTTCTTT. This chain connects TRBV18 to TRBJ1-1, with 10 nucleotides matching TRBD1. The CDR3 is 14 residues long. Germline V gives CDR1 KGHSH, CDR2 LQKENI. Trimming at V came to 5 bases and at J to 6 bases, leaving 6 bases not matched to a gene.